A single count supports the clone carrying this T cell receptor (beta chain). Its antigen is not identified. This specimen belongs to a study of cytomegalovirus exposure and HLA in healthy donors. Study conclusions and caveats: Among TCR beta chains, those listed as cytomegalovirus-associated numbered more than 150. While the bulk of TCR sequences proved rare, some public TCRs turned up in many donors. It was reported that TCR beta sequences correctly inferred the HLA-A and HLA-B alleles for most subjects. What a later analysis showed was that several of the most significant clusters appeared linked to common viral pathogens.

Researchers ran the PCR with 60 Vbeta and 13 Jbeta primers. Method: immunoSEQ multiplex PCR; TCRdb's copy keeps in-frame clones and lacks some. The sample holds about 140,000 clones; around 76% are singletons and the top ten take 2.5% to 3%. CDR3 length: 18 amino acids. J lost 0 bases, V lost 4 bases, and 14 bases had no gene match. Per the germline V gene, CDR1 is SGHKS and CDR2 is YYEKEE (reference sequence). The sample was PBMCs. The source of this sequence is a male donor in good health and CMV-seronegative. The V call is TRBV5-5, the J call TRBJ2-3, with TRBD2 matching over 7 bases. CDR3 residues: CASSRYTTSATSTDTQYF. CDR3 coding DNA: TGTGCCAGCAGCCGCTATACCACTAGCGCAACAAGCACAGATACGCAGTATTTT.